These T cell receptor beta chains were read from a single sample in a study of OX40 agonist ivuxolimab in advanced cancers. Clones were read by immunoSEQ multiplex PCR, and TCRdb kept only the in-frame ones, dropping some. The sample consists of fewer than 45,000 clones, roughly 72% of them appearing once. Sequencing was performed on CD4+ or CD8+ T cells sorted from blood, taken in a trial of the OX40 agonist ivuxolimab. Source of these receptors: an adult with an advanced solid tumor such as melanoma, head and neck, liver or kidney cancer. Each CDR3 is given with its conserved first and last residue. The order of the fields is V gene, J gene, CDR3 protein.

v_call: TRBV2
j_call: TRBJ2-3
cdr3_aa: CASKGTSGTYTQYF

v_call: TRBV7-9
j_call: TRBJ1-2
cdr3_aa: CASSFGQWYYGYTF

v_call: TRBV5-7
j_call: TRBJ1-2
cdr3_aa: CASSLESWVRDGYTF

v_call: TRBV4-2
j_call: TRBJ2-7
cdr3_aa: CASSTRQGSDEQYF

v_call: TRBV19
j_call: TRBJ1-5
cdr3_aa: CASSIPTALSNQPQHF

v_call: TRBV6-1
j_call: TRBJ1-4
cdr3_aa: CASSSGTGNEKLFF

v_call: TRBV6-6
j_call: TRBJ1-5
cdr3_aa: CASSYVSSVHNQPQHF

v_call: TRBV30
j_call: TRBJ1-1
cdr3_aa: CAWLLRTDEAFF

v_call: TRBV19
j_call: TRBJ1-2
cdr3_aa: CASSTGHHQNYGYTF

v_call: TRBV5-5
j_call: TRBJ1-2
cdr3_aa: CASSLTGFFGYTF

v_call: TRBV6-5
j_call: TRBJ1-4
cdr3_aa: CASRDSPNEKLFF

v_call: TRBV7-2
j_call: TRBJ1-2
cdr3_aa: CASSMKRQGAGGYTF

v_call: TRBV27
j_call: TRBJ1-4
cdr3_aa: CASRETGRNEKLFF

v_call: TRBV7-2
j_call: TRBJ2-1
cdr3_aa: CASSLVAGGFNEQFF

v_call: TRBV10-3
j_call: TRBJ2-5
cdr3_aa: CAISEGRQGETQYF

v_call: TRBV11-2
j_call: TRBJ2-3
cdr3_aa: CASSPGLSTDTQYF

v_call: TRBV5-1
j_call: TRBJ2-3
cdr3_aa: CASSLGGTSGTDTQYF

v_call: TRBV19
j_call: TRBJ1-2
cdr3_aa: CASRVVGQGKTGYTF

v_call: TRBV30
j_call: TRBJ2-5
cdr3_aa: CAWSVPVGAKETQYF

v_call: TRBV5-1
j_call: TRBJ1-1
cdr3_aa: CASSMDTPGSGTEAFF

v_call: TRBV6-6
j_call: TRBJ2-3
cdr3_aa: CASGRPGTDTQYF

v_call: TRBV7-9
j_call: TRBJ1-1
cdr3_aa: CASSLAAGATEAFF

v_call: TRBV11-2
j_call: TRBJ1-1
cdr3_aa: CASRGLRAEAFF

v_call: TRBV9
j_call: TRBJ2-5
cdr3_aa: CASSVEHVETQYF

v_call: TRBV29-1
j_call: TRBJ2-3
cdr3_aa: CSVVRGSDTQYF

v_call: TRBV6-6
j_call: TRBJ1-2
cdr3_aa: CASSPLGPYSLGYTF

v_call: TRBV30
j_call: TRBJ2-5
cdr3_aa: CAWFLLGEETQYF

v_call: TRBV6-1
j_call: TRBJ2-7
cdr3_aa: CASSPGTVSREQYF

v_call: TRBV7-2
j_call: TRBJ2-3
cdr3_aa: CASSFTDTQYF

v_call: TRBV6-5
j_call: TRBJ1-1
cdr3_aa: CASSYSGTDTEAFF

v_call: TRBV2
j_call: TRBJ2-4
cdr3_aa: CASTGTGRAQYF

v_call: TRBV4-1
j_call: TRBJ2-3
cdr3_aa: CASSLLTSGDTQYF

v_call: TRBV2
j_call: TRBJ1-1
cdr3_aa: CASSERGGTNTEAFF

v_call: TRBV19
j_call: TRBJ1-5
cdr3_aa: CASSIRGNQPQHF

v_call: TRBV21-1
j_call: TRBJ2-1
cdr3_aa: CASSNDGYNEQFF